This T cell receptor (beta chain) was observed in a study of beta chain features in type 1 diabetes. Trimming stripped 6 bases from V and 0 bases from J, with 9 bases between. This CDR3 has 13 residues. Per germline, CDR1 SGHTA and CDR2 FQGNSA. The sequenced template was cDNA made from the entire isolated RNA. The repertoire was sequenced with immunoSEQ multiplex PCR; TCRdb's copy has only in-frame clones and lacks some. Of more than 150,000 clones in the sample, roughly 9% are singletons; the top ten hold 2% to 3%. Every donor had blood drawn once into heparin, about 116 mL on average. Stem cell-like memory, regulatory, central memory and naive CD4+ cells were sorted via CD45RO/CCR7/CD25/CD127/CD95/CD27.

This sequence originates from a woman aged 18 to 35 in good health. The V and J genes are TRBV7-2 and TRBJ2-7; D possibly corresponds to TRBD2 (5 bases). Sequencing input: central memory CD4+ T cells from blood. In DNA form, the CDR3 reads TGTGCCAGCAGGCGGGCTAGCTCCTACGAGCAGTACTTC. It encodes CASRRASSYEQYF.